The present entry profiles one T cell receptor (beta chain) with its context. This entry is derived from a study of blood T cell repertoires in COVID-19. Study in general: The analysed material was cDNA or gDNA that came from T cells, B-cell-depleted T cells, or PBMCs.

Authors' processing steps: Counts of nucleated cells, estimated from reference gene primer amplification, were obtained. Sequencing used immunoSEQ multiplex PCR; TCRdb keeps in-frame clones, though not all of them. V and J calls plus clone size are reproduced from that table; the DNA served to infer D and trimming. The table lists approximately 70,000 clones, about four fifths of them singletons. This clonotype originated in a woman between 55 and 75 years old with acute or convalescent COVID-19. Input material: peripheral blood.

The CDR3 coding sequence is TGTGCCAGCAGTTATGGGGCGGGGGCCACAGATACGCAGTATTTT. Translating gives CASSYGAGATDTQYF. The rearrangement links TRBV6-2 or TRBV6-3 to TRBJ2-3, with TRBD2 as a possible D gene (7 bases). From germline, CDR1 is MNHEY and CDR2 SVGEGT. This CDR3 has 15 amino acids. With 3 bases removed from V and 2 bases from J, the gap between germline ends came to 12 bases.